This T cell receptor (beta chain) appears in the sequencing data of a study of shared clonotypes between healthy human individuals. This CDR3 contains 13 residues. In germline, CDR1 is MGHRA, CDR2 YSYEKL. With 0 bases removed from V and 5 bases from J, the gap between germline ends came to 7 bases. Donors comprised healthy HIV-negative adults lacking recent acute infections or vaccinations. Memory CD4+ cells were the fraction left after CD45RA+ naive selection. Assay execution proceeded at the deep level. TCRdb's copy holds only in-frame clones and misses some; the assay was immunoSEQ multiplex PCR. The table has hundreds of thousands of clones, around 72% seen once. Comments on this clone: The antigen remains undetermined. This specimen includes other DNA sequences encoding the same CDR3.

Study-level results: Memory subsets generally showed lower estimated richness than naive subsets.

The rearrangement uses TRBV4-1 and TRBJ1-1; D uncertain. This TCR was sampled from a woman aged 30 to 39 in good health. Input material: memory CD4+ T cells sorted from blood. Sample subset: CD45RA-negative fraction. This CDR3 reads CASSQDSGTEAFF. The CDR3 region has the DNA TGCGCCAGCAGCCAAGACAGTGGGACTGAAGCTTTCTTT.